This TCR beta chain stems from a study of cytomegalovirus exposure and HLA in healthy donors. In the case of this clone: Its antigen is currently unknown.

Primers for the PCR totalled 60 Vbeta and 13 Jbeta. In the study's own analysis: The authors later counted about 80 million unique TCR beta chains, approximately 10 million of them shared. Here immunoSEQ multiplex PCR was the method, and the copy in TCRdb shows in-frame clones only, minus some. V, J and clone size were drawn from that table, and D and trimming were deduced from the DNA. The sample has approximately 70,000 clones, approximately 75% seen once. Whole-study findings and limits: Sequencing likely produced, as an artifact, a cluster of highly shared sequence variants. Later examination showed HLA-associated TCR beta chains had greater clonal expansion than equally common others. The majority of CMV-associated TCR beta chains were reported as apparently HLA-restricted in a later analysis.

The CDR3 sequence is 14 residues long. Germline assignment: CDR1 SGHNT and CDR2 YYREEE (reference sequence). With 0 bases clipped from V and 6 bases from J, the junction kept 5 bases outside the gene matches. V gene TRBV5-4 combines with J gene TRBJ1-2; 7 bases are a match to TRBD1. The sequence came from a man aged 55 to 69 in good health and CMV-seropositive. The sequencing input was PBMCs. CDR3 nucleotides: TGTGCCAGCAGCTTGGACAGGGGTGGGAATGGCTACACCTTC. Its protein product is CASSLDRGGNGYTF. The whole variable domain, filled in from reference TRBV5-4 and TRBJ1-2, reads ETGVTQSPTHLIKTRGQQVTLRCSSQSGHNTVSWYQQALGQGPQFIFQYYREEENGRGNFPPRFSGLQFPNYSSELNVNALELDDSALYLCASSLDRGGNGYTFGSGTRLTVV.